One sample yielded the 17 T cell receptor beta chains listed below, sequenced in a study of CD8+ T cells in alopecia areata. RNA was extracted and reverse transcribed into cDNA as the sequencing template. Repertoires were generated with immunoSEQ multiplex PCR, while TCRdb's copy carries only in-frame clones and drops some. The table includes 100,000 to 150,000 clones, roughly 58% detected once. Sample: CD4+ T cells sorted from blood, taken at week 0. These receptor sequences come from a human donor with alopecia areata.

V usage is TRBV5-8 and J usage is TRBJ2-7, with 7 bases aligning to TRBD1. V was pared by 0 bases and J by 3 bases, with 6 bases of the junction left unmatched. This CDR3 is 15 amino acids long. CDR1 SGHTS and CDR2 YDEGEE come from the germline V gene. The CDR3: CASSLGTGSYYEQYF. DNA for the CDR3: TGTGCCAGCAGCTTGGGGACAGGCTCCTACTACGAGCAGTACTTC.

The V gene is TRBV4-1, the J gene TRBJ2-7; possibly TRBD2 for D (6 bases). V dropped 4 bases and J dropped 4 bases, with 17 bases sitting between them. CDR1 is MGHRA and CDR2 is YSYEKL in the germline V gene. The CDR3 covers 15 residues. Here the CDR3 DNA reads TGCGCCAGCAGCCGGGGGGACTCCACCATTTACGAGCAGTACTTC. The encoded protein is CASSRGDSTIYEQYF.

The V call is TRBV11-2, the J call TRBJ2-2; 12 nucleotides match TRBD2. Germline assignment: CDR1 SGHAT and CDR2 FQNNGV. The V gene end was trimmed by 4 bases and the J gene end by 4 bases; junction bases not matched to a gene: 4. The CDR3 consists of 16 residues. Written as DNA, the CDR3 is TGTGCCAGCAGCTCCCCACTAGCGGGGGGCACCGGGGAGCTGTTTTTT. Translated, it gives CASSSPLAGGTGELFF. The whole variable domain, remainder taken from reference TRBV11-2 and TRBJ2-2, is EAGVAQSPRYKIIEKRQSVAFWCNPISGHATLYWYQQILGQGPKLLIQFQNNGVVDDSQLPKDRFSAERLKGVDSTLKIQPAKLEDSAVYLCASSSPLAGGTGELFFGEGSRLTVL.

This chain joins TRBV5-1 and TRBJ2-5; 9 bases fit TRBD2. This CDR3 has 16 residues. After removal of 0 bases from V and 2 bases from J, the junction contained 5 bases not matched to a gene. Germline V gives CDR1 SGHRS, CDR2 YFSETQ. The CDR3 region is CASSLGTSVGQETQYF. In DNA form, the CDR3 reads TGCGCCAGCAGCTTGGGGACTAGCGTAGGTCAAGAGACCCAGTACTTC. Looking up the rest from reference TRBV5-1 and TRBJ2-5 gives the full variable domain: KAGVTQTPRYLIKTRGQQVTLSCSPISGHRSVSWYQQTPGQGLQFLFEYFSETQRNKGNFPGRFSGRQFSNSRSEMNVSTLELGDSALYLCASSLGTSVGQETQYFGPGTRLLVL.

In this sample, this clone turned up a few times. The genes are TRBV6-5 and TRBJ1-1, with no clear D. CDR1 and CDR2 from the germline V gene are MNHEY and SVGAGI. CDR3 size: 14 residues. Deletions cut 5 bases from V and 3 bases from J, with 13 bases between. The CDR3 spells CASSPSWGDTEAFF. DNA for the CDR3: TGTGCCAGCAGTCCCTCTTGGGGAGACACTGAAGCTTTCTTT.

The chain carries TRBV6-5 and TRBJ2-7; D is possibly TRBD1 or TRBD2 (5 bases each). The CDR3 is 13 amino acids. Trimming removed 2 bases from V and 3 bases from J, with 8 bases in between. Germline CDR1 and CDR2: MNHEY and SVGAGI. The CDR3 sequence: CASSYEGFYEQYF. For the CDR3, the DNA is TGTGCCAGCAGTTACGAGGGGTTCTACGAGCAGTACTTC.

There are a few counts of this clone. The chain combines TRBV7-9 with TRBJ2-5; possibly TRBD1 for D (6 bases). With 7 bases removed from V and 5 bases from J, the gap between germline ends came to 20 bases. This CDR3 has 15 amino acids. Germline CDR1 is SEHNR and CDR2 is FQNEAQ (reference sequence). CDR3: CASNEVQGWGETQYF. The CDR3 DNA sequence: TGTGCCAGCAACGAAGTACAGGGATGGGGGGAGACCCAGTACTTC.

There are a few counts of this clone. The CDR3 DNA follows: TGTGCCAGCAGCTCGGCGTCTGGGGCCAACGTCCTGACTTTC. This codes for CASSSASGANVLTF. The rearrangement links TRBV7-2 to TRBJ2-6; no reliable D call. Germline V CDR1 and CDR2: SGHTA, FQGNSA. The CDR3 contains 14 residues. Trimming left V 4 bases short and J 1 base short, with 5 bases between.

This chain's CDR3 is CASSPYREKTEAFF. The DNA of the CDR3 is TGTGCCAGCAGCCCTTACAGGGAAAAGACTGAAGCTTTCTTT. The J gene is TRBJ1-1, the V gene TRBV7-9; TRBD1 might be the D (6 bases). In germline, CDR1 is SEHNR, CDR2 FQNEAQ (reference sequence). The V end lost 5 bases, the J end lost 5 bases, and 15 bases lay between the germline ends. CDR3 size: 14 residues. The variable domain in full, completed from reference TRBV7-9 and TRBJ1-1, reads DTGVSQNPRHKITKRGQNVTFRCDPISEHNRLYWYRQTLGQGPEFLTYFQNEAQLEKSRLLSDRFSAERPKGSFSTLEIQRTEQGDSAMYLCASSPYREKTEAFFGQGTRLTVV.

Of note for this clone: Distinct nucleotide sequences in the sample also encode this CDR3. The CDR3 loop is CASSLAGGGGYTF. CDR3 in DNA: TGTGCCAGCAGCTTAGCCGGGGGTGGAGGCTACACCTTC. The chain employs TRBV7-9 and TRBJ1-2, with a tentative D call TRBD1 (5 bases). V shed 0 bases and J shed 8 bases, with 10 bases lying between them. This CDR3 is 13 amino acids long. Germline CDR1 SEHNR, CDR2 FQNEAQ (reference sequence).

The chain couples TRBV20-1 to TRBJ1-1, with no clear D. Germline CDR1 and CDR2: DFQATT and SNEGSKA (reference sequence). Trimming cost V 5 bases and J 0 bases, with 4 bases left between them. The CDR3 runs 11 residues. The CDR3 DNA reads TGCAGTGCTCCCCTGAACACTGAAGCTTTCTTT. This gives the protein CSAPLNTEAFF.

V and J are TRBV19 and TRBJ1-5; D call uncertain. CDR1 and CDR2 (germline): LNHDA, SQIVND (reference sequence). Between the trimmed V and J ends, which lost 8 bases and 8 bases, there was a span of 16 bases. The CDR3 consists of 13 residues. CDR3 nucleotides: TGTGCCAGTTCACGAGGCGAACGAGAGCCCCAGCATTTT. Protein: CASSRGEREPQHF.

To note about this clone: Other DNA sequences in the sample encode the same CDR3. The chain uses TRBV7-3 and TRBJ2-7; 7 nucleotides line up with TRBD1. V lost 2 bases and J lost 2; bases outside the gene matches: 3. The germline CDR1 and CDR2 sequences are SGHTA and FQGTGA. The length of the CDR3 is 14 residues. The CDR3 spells CASSLGQGAYEQYF. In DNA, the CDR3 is TGTGCCAGCAGCTTAGGCCAGGGGGCCTACGAGCAGTACTTC.

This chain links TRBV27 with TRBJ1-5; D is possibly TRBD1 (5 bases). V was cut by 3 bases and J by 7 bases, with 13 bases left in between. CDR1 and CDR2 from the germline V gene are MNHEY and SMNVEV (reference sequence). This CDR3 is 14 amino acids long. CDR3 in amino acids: CASSFSGHGQPQHF. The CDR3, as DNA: TGTGCCAGCAGTTTCTCAGGGCATGGACAGCCCCAGCATTTT.

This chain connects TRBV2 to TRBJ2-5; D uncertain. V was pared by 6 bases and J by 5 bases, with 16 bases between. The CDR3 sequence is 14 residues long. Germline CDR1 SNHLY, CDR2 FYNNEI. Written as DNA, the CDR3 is TGTGCCAGCAGCCAGGTCGCCGCTGGGGAGACCCAGTACTTC. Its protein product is CASSQVAAGETQYF.

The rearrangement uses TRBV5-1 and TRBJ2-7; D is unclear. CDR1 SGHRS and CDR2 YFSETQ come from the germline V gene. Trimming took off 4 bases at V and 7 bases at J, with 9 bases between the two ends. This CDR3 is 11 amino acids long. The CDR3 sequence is CASSPDREQYF. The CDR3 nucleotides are TGCGCCAGCAGCCCGGACCGGGAGCAGTACTTC.

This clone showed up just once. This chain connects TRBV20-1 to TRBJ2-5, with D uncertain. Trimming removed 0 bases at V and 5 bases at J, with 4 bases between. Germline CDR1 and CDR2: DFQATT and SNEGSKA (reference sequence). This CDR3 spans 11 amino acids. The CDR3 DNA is TGCAGTGCTAGAGAGGCGGAGACCCAGTACTTC. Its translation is CSAREAETQYF.